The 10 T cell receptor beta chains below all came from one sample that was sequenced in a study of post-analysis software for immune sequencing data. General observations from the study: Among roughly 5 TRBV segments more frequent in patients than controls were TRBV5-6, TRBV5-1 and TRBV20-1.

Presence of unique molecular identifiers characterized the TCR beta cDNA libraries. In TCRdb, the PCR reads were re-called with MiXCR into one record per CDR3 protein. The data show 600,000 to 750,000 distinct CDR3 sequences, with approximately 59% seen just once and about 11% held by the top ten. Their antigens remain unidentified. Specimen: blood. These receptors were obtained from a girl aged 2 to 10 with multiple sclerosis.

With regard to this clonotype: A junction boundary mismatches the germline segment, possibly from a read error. The CDR3 region is CSVEGPGAGYGYTF. In DNA, the CDR3 is TGCAGTGTTGAAGGTCCGGGGGCCGGCTATGGCTACACCTTC. The chain links TRBV29-1 to TRBJ1-2; D might be TRBD1 (6 bases). The CDR3 length is 14 residues. Germline V gives CDR1 SQVTM, CDR2 ANQGSEA.

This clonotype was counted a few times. CDR3 loop: CASSAGLLGEQYF. CDR3 coding DNA: TGTGCCAGCAGTGCGGGGCTTTTGGGGGAGCAGTACTTC. V and J are TRBV6-5 and TRBJ2-7, with D perhaps TRBD2 (6 bases). The V end lost 5 bases, the J end lost 7 bases, and 15 bases lay between the germline ends. CDR1 is MNHEY, CDR2 SVGAGI, per germline. CDR3 length equals 13 residues.

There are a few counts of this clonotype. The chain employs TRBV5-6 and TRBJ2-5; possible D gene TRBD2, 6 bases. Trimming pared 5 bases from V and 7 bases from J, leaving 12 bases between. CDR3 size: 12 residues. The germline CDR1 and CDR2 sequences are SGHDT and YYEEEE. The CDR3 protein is CASSEAGRTQYF. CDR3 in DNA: TGTGCCAGCAGTGAGGCGGGGCGGACCCAGTACTTC.

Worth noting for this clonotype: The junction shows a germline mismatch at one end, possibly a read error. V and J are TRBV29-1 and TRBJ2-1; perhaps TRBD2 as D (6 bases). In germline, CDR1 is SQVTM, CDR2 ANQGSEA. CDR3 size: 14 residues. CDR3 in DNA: TGCGGCGTCTTGCTCCCCAGACTAGTGAATGAGCAGTTCTTC. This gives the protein CGVLLPRLVNEQFF.

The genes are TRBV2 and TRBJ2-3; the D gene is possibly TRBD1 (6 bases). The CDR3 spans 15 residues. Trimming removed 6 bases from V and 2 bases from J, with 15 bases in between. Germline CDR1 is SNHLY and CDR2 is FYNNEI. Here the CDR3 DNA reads TGTGCCAGCAGCCGCAGACAGGCCCTCACAGATACGCAGTATTTT. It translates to CASSRRQALTDTQYF.

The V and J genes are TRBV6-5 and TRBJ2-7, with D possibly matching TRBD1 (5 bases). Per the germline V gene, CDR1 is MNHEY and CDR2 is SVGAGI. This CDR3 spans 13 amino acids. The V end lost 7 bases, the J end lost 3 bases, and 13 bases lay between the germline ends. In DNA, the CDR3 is TGTGCCAGCAACAGGATCGGGTACTACGAGCAGTACTTC. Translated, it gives CASNRIGYYEQYF.

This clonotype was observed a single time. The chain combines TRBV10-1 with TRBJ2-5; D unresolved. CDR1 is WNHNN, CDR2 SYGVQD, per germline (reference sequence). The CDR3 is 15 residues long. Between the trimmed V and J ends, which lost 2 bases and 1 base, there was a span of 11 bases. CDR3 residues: CASSEALHLQETQYF. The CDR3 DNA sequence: TGCGCCAGCAGTGAGGCACTTCACCTCCAAGAGACCCAGTACTTC.

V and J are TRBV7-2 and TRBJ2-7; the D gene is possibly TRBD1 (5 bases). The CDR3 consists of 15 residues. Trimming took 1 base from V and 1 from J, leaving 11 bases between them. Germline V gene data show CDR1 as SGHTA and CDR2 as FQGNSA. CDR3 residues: CASSLGQLSSYEQYF. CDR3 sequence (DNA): TGTGCCAGCAGCTTAGGACAGCTTTCTTCCTACGAGCAGTACTTC. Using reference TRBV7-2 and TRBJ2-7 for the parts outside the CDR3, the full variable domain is GAGVSQSPSNKVTEKGKDVELRCDPISGHTALYWYRQSLGQGLEFLIYFQGNSAPDKSGLPSDRFSAERTGGSVSTLTIQRTQQEDSAVYLCASSLGQLSSYEQYFGPGTRLTVT.

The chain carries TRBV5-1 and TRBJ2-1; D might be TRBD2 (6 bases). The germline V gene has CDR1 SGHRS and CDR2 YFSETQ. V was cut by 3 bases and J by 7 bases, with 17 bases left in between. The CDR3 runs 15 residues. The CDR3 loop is CASSWAGTLRNEQFF. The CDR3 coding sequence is TGCGCCAGCAGCTGGGCGGGGACGCTGCGGAATGAGCAGTTCTTC.

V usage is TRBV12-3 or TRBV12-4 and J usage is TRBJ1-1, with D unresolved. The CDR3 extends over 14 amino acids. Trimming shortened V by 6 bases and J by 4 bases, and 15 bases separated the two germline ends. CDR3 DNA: TGTGCCAGCAGCCGAGGCTTGGTGGCCACTGAAGCTTTCTTT. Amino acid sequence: CASSRGLVATEAFF.